This T cell receptor beta chain was profiled in a study of tumor-infiltrating lymphocytes in primary liver carcinoma. V lost 2 bases to trimming and J lost 11 bases, with 26 bases between them. This CDR3 has 17 residues. CDR1 and CDR2 from the germline V gene are MNHNY and SVGAGI (reference sequence). Unsorted bulk tissue, 20-30 mg of it, served as the source for co-extraction of RNA and DNA. A primer in the constant region served to generate TCR beta cDNA from 500 to 600 ng of total RNA. Three nested multiplex PCR rounds, a slightly modified ARM-PCR method, built the TCR beta libraries. The study ran its first two PCR rounds for about 11 cycles each, using TRBV1-TRBV30 forward primers and a C-beta reverse primer. TCRdb re-analysed the multiplex PCR reads in MiXCR, keeping a single row per CDR3 protein. The sample gives roughly 22,000 distinct CDR3 sequences, around 82% of which show up once; roughly 35% is in the top ten.

The sample comprised liver tumor tissue from sampling region 2. Indicated subset: tumor region T2, inferior pole. This chain joins TRBV6-6 and TRBJ2-3; D might be TRBD1 (6 bases). The sequence derives from a woman aged 30 to 39 with primary liver carcinoma and hepatitis B virus infection. The CDR3 loop reads CASSYQTGPRRTVRQYF. CDR3 nucleotides: TGTGCCAGCAGTTACCAGACAGGACCTCGACGCACAGTTAGGCAGTATTTT.